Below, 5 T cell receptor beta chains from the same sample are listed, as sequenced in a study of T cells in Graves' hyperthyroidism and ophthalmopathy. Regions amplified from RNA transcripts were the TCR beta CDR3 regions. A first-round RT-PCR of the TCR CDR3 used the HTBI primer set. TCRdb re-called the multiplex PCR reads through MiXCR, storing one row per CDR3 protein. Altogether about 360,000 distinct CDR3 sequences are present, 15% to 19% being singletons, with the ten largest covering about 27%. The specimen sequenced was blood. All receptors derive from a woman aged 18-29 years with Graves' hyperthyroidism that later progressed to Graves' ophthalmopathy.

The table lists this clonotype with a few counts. CDR3 DNA sequence: TGTGCCAGCAGCCAGGGACAGGGAGGCGAGGAGACCCAGTACTTC. Residues: CASSQGQGGEETQYF. V usage is TRBV4-2 and J usage is TRBJ2-5; 9 bases match TRBD1. V lost 3 bases and J lost 5; bases outside the gene matches: 7. Germline V gene sequence: CDR1 LGHNA, CDR2 YNFKEQ. This CDR3 region has 15 residues.

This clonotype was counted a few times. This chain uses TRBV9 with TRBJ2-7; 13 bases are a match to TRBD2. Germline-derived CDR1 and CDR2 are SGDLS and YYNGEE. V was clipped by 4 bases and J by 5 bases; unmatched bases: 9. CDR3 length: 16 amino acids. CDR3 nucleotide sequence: TGTGCCAGCAGCTCCGGGACTAGCGGGAATCGGGACGAGCAGTACTTC. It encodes CASSSGTSGNRDEQYF.

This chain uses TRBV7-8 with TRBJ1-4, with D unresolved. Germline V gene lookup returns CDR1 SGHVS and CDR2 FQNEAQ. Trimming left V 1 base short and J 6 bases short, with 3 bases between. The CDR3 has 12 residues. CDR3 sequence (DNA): TGTGCCAGCAGCTTAGTAGATGAAAAACTGTTTTTT. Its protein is CASSLVDEKLFF.

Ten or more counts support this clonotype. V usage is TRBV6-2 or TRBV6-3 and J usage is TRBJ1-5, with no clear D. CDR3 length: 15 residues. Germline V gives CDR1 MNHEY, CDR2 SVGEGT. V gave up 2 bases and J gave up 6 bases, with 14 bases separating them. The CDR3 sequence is CASSYGRSLGQPQHF. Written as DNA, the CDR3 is TGTGCCAGCAGTTACGGACGGAGCCTGGGTCAGCCCCAGCATTTT.

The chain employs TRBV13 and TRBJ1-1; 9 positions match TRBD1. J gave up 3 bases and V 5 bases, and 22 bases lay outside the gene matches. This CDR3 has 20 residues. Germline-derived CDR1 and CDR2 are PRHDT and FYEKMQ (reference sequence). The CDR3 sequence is CASSTTSGQGKFSRDTEAFF. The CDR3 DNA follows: TGTGCCAGCAGCACGACTTCGGGACAGGGAAAATTTTCGAGGGACACTGAAGCTTTCTTT.